This TCR beta chain stems from a study of cytomegalovirus exposure and HLA in healthy donors. About the research overall: Early released data had around 79 million unique TCRs, all coming from HLA-typed donors.

CDR1 and CDR2 (germline): SGHNT, YENEEA. With 7 bases clipped from V and 5 bases from J, the junction kept 11 bases outside the gene matches. This CDR3 contains 15 residues. PCR amplification relied on 60 Vbeta primers (plus 13 Jbeta primers). Produced via immunoSEQ multiplex PCR; TCRdb's table is partial and in-frame only. The sample includes approximately 110,000 clones. As regards this clone: Its antigen is currently unknown.

Findings and limits, study-wide: Testing in vitro showed three CMV-associated chains specific for CMV antigens.

The TCR sequence derives from a man between 50 and 59 years old in good health and CMV-seronegative. This chain links TRBV11-3 with TRBJ2-1; TRBD2 matches at 7 bases. Sequenced sample: PBMCs. This CDR3 is CASTRTLSGNNEQFF. The CDR3 DNA reads as TGTGCCAGCACCCGGACTCTGAGCGGGAACAATGAGCAGTTCTTC.